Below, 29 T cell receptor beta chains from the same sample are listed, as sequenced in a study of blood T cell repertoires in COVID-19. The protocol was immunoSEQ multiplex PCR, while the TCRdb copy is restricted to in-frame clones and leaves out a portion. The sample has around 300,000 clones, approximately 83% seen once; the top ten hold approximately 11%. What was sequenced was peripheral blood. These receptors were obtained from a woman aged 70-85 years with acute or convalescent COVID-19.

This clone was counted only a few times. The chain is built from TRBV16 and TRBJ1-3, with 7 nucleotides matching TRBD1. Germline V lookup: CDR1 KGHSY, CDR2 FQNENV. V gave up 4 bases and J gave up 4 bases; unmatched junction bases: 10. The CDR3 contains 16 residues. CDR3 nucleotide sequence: TGTGCCAGCAGCCGGATTGACAGGGTTGCGGGAAACACCATATATTTT. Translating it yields CASSRIDRVAGNTIYF.

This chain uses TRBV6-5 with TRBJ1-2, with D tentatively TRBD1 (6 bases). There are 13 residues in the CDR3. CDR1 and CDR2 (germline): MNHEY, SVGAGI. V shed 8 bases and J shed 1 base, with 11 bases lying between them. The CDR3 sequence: CASGQPHNYGYTF. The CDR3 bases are TGTGCCAGCGGACAGCCCCATAACTATGGCTACACCTTC.

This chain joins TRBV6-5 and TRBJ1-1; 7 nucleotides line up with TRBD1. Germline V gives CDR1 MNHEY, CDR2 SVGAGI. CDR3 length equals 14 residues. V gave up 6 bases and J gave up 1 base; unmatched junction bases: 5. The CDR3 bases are TGTGCCAGCAGCACAGGGGCAACGAACACTGAAGCTTTCTTT. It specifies CASSTGATNTEAFF.

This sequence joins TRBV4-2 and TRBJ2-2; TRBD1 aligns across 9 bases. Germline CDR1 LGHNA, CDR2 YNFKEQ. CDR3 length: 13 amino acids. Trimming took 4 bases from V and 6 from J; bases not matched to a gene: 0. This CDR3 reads CASSRDRAGELFF. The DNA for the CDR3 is TGTGCCAGCAGCCGGGACAGGGCCGGGGAGCTGTTTTTT.

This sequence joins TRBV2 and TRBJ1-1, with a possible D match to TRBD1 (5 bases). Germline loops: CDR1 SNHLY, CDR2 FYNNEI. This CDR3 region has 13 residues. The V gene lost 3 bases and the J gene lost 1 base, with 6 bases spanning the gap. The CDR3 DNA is TGTGCCAGCAGTGATGACAGGAACACTGAAGCTTTCTTT. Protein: CASSDDRNTEAFF.

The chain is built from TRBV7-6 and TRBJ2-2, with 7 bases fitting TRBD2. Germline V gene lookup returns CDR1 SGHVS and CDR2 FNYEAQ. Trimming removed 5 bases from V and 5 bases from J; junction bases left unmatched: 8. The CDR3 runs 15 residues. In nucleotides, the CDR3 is TGTGCCAGCAGCGTGAAGCGGGGTCGGACCGGGGAGCTGTTTTTT. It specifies CASSVKRGRTGELFF.

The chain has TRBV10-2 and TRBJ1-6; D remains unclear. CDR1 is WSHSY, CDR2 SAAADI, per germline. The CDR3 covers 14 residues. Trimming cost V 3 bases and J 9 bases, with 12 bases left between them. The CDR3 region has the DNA TGCGCCAGCAGTGAAGGGAGAGGTATTTCACCCCTCCACTTT. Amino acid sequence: CASSEGRGISPLHF.

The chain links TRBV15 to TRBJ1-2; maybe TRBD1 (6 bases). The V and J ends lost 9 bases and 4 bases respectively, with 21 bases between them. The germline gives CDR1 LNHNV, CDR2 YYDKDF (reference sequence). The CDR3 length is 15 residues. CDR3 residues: CATSPTLGQIYGYTF. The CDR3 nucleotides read TGTGCCACTTCTCCCACCCTAGGACAGATCTATGGCTACACCTTC.

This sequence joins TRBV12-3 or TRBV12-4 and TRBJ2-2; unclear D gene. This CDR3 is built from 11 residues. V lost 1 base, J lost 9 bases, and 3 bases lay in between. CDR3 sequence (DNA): TGTGCCAGCAGTTTAGGGCGGGAGCTGTTTTTT. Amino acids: CASSLGRELFF.

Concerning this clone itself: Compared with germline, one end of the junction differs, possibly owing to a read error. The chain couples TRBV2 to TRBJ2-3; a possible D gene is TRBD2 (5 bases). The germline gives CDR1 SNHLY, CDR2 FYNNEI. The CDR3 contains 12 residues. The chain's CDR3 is CASREGGDTQYF. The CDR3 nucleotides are TGTGCCAGCAGGGAAGGAGGAGATACGCAGTATTTT.

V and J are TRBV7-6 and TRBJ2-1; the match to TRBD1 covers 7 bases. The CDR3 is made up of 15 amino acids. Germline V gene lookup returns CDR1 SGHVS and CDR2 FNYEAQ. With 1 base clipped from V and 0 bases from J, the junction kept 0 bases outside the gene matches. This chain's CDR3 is CASSLGQGSYNEQFF. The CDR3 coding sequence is TGTGCCAGCAGCTTAGGACAGGGCTCCTACAATGAGCAGTTCTTC. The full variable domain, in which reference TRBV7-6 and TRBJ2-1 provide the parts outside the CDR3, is GAGVSQSPRYKVTKRGQDVALRCDPISGHVSLYWYRQALGQGPEFLTYFNYEAQQDKSGLPNDRFSAERPEGSISTLTIQRTEQRDSAMYRCASSLGQGSYNEQFFGPGTRLTVL.

The CDR3 here is CASSLDRGPSKAFF. CDR3 nucleotide sequence: TGTGCCAGCAGTTTGGACAGGGGCCCTTCGAAGGCTTTCTTT. The gene calls are TRBV27 and TRBJ1-1; 9 nucleotides line up with TRBD1. The junction had 10 bases not matched to a gene; V was cut back by 3 bases and J by 11 bases. Germline assignment: CDR1 MNHEY and CDR2 SMNVEV (reference sequence). The CDR3 spans 14 residues.

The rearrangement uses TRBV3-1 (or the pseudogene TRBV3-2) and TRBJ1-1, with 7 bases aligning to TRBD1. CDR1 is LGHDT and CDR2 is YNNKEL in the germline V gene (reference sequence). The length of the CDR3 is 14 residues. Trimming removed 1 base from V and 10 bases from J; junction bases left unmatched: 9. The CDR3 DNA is TGTGCCAGCAGCCAAGTTAGGGGGCAAACCCCAGCTTTCTTT. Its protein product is CASSQVRGQTPAFF.

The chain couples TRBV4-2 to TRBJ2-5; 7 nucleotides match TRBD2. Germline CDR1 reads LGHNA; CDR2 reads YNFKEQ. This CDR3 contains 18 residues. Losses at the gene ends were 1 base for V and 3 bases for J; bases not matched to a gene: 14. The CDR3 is CASSQVAREVPTEETQYF. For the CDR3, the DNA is TGTGCCAGCAGCCAAGTAGCCCGGGAGGTTCCGACTGAAGAGACCCAGTACTTC.

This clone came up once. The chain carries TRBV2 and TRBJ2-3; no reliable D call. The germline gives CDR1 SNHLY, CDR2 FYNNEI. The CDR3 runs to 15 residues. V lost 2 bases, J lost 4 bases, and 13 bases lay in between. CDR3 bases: TGTGCCAGCAGTGAAATGGGCTCCAACGCAGATACGCAGTATTTT. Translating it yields CASSEMGSNADTQYF.

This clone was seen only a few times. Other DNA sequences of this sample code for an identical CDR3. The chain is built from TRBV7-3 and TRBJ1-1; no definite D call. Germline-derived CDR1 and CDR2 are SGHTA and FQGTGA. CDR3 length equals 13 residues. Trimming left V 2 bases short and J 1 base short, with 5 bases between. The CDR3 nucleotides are TGTGCCAGCAGCTTATCGGGGAACACTGAAGCTTTCTTT. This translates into CASSLSGNTEAFF.

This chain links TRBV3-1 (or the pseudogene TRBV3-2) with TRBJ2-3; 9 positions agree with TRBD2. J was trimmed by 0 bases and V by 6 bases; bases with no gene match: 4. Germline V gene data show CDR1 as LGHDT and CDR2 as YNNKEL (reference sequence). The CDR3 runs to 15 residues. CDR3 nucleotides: TGTGCCAGCAGTCCCACTAGCGGGAGCACAGATACGCAGTATTTT. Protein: CASSPTSGSTDTQYF.

The DNA for the CDR3 is TGTGCCAGCAGCCTATTAAGCTCCTACGAGCAGTACTTC. It translates to CASSLLSSYEQYF. The V and J genes are TRBV6-5 and TRBJ2-7; D gene unclear. This CDR3 is 13 amino acids long. CDR1 is MNHEY and CDR2 is SVGAGI in the germline V gene. Trimming removed 6 bases from V and 0 bases from J, with 9 bases in between.

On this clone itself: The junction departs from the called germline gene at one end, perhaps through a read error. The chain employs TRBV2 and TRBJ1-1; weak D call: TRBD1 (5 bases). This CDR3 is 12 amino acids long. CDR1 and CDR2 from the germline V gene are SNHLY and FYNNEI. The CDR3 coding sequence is TGTGCCAGCAGGGAAGACAGTTATGAAGCTTTCTTT. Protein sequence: CASREDSYEAFF.

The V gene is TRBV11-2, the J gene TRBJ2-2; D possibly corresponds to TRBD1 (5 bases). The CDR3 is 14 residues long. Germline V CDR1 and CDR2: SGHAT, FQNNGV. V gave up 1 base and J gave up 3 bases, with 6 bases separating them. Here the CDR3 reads CASSLVRDTGELFF. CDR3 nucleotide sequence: TGTGCCAGCAGCTTAGTCAGGGACACCGGGGAGCTGTTTTTT.

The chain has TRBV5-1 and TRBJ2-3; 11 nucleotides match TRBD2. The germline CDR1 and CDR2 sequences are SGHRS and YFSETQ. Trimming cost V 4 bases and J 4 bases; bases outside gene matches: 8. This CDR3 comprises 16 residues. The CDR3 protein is CASSTDSGGAADTQYF. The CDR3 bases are TGCGCCAGCAGCACCGATAGCGGGGGGGCCGCAGATACGCAGTATTTT.

The CDR3 loop reads CASSFSGGPNEQFF. The CDR3 DNA is TGTGCCAGCAGCTTCTCGGGGGGACCCAATGAGCAGTTCTTC. The V gene is TRBV7-8, the J gene TRBJ2-1; 7 bases map to TRBD2. From germline, CDR1 is SGHVS and CDR2 FQNEAQ. J was trimmed by 6 bases and V by 3 bases; bases with no gene match: 5. CDR3 length: 14 residues. Together with reference TRBV7-8 and TRBJ2-1, the CDR3 gives the full variable domain: GAGVSQSPRYKVAKRGQDVALRCDPISGHVSLFWYQQALGQGPEFLTYFQNEAQLDKSGLPSDRFFAERPEGSVSTLKIQRTQQEDSAVYLCASSFSGGPNEQFFGPGTRLTVL.

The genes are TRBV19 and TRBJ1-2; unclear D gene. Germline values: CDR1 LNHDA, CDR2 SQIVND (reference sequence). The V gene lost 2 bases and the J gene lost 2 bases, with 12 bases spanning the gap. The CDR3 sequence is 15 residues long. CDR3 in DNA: TGTGCCAGTAGTATAAAGATAGGAGGGAACTATGGCTACACCTTC. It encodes CASSIKIGGNYGYTF.

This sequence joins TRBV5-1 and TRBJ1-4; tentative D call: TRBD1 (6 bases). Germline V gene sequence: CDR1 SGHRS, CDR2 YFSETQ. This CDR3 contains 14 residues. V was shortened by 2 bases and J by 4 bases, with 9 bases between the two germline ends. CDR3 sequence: CASSFTGINEKLFF. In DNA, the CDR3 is TGCGCCAGCAGCTTCACAGGGATTAATGAAAAACTGTTTTTT.

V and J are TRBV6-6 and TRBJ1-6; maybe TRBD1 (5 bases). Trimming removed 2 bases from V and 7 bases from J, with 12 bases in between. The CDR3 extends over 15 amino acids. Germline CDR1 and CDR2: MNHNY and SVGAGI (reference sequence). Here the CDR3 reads CASSYPRGLNSPLHF. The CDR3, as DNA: TGTGCCAGCAGTTACCCCCGGGGGTTGAATTCACCCCTCCACTTT.

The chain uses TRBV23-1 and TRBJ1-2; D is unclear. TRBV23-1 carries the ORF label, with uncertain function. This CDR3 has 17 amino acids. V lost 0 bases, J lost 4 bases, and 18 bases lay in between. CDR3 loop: CASSQSLGSSSSYGYTF. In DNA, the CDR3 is TGCGCCAGCAGTCAATCTTTGGGCAGCTCCTCGAGCTATGGCTACACCTTC.

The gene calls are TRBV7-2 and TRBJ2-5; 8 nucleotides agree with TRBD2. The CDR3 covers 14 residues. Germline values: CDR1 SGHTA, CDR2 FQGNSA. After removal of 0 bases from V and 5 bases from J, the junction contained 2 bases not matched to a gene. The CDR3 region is CASSLARGRETQYF. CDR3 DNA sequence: TGTGCCAGCAGCTTAGCTCGCGGGAGGGAGACCCAGTACTTC. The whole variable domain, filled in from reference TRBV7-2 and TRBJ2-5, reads GAGVSQSPSNKVTEKGKDVELRCDPISGHTALYWYRQSLGQGLEFLIYFQGNSAPDKSGLPSDRFSAERTGGSVSTLTIQRTQQEDSAVYLCASSLARGRETQYFGPGTRLLVL.

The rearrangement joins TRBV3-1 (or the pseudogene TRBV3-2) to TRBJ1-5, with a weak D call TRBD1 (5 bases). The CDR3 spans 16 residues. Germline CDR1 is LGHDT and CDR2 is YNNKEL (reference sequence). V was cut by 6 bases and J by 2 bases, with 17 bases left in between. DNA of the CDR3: TGTGCCAGCAGACGAGCGGGAGGGGACGGCAATCAGCCCCAGCATTTT. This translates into CASRRAGGDGNQPQHF.

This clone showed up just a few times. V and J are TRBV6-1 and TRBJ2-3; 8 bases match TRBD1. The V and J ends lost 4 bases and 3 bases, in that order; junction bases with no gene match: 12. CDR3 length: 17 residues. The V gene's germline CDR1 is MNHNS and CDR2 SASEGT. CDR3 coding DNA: TGTGCCAGCAGTGCTTACCTAGGGACAGGAGGGACAGATACGCAGTATTTT. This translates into CASSAYLGTGGTDTQYF.